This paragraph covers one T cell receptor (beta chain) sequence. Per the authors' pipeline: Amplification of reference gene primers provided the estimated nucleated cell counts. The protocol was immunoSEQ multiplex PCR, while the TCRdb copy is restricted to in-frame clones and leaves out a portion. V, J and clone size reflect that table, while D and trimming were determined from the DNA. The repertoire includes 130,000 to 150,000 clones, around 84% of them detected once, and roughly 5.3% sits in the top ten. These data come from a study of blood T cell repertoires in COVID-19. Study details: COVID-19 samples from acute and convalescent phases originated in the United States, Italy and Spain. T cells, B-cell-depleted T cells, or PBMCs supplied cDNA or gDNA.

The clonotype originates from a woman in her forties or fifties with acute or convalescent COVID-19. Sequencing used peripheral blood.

In nucleotides, the CDR3 is TGCGCCAGCAGCTTGGACGCCCGCGGGAGTCAGCCCCAGCATTTT. Translating it yields CASSLDARGSQPQHF. The chain couples TRBV5-1 to TRBJ1-5; the D is unclear. Deletions cut 0 bases from V and 6 bases from J, with 13 bases between. The CDR3 consists of 15 residues. The germline CDR1 and CDR2 sequences are SGHRS and YFSETQ.